Given below is one TCR beta chain in context. The CDR3 does not close with the conserved phenylalanine or tryptophan, likely indicating a read error. The germline V gene encodes CDR1 SGHAT and CDR2 FQNNGV. Trimming shortened V by 1 base and J by 1 base, and 4 bases separated the two germline ends. This CDR3 has 13 amino acids. Stability of Graves' hyperthyroidism was defined as absent ophthalmopathy progression within 18 months. Uncontrolled infection, other autoimmune disease, pregnancy or lactation led to exclusion. This specimen comes from a study of T cells in Graves' hyperthyroidism and ophthalmopathy. Researchers took RNA transcripts and amplified the TCR beta CDR3 regions from them. The HTBI primer set drove a first-round RT-PCR of the TCR CDR3. TCRdb used MiXCR to reprocess the multiplex PCR reads, holding one entry per CDR3 protein. The sample shows approximately 480,000 distinct CDR3 sequences, roughly 20% of them seen only once.

The rearrangement uses TRBV11-2 and TRBJ1-1; D remains ambiguous. Sequenced sample: blood. This receptor was identified in a man aged 18 to 29 with Graves' hyperthyroidism. DNA of the CDR3: TGTGCCAGCAGCTTAGTAGGGAACACTGAAGCTTTCTAT. This codes for CASSLVGNTEAFY.